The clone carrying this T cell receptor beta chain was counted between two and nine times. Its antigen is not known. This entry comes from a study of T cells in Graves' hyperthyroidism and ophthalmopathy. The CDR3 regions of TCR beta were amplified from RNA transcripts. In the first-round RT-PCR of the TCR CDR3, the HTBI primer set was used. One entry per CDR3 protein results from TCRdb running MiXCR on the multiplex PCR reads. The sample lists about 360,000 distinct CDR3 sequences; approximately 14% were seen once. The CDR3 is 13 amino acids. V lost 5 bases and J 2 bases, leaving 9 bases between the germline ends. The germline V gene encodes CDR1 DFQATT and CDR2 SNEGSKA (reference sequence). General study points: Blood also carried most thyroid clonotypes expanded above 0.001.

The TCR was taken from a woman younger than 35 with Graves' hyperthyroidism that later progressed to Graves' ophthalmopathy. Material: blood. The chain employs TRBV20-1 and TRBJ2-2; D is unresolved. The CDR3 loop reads CSASTDNTGELFF. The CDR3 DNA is TGCAGTGCTTCGACCGATAACACCGGGGAGCTGTTTTTT.